This T cell receptor (beta chain) derives from a study of OX40 agonist ivuxolimab in advanced cancers. Study conclusions and caveats: In the 0.1 to 3.0 mg/kg range, CD4+ and CD8+ blood T cells had expanded clonally by week 6. In CD8+ T cells, expanded clones were on average more numerous than in CD4+.

The CDR3 is 13 amino acids. V shed 4 bases, J shed 5 bases, and the junction held 3 bases outside the gene matches. Germline values: CDR1 SGHRS, CDR2 YFSETQ. This clone has only a few counts. The antigen is unknown. Sequenced by immunoSEQ multiplex PCR; TCRdb stores in-frame clones only, minus some. The data show fewer than 85,000 clones, around 73% seen once. V and J are TRBV5-1 and TRBJ1-1; 9 nucleotides line up with TRBD1. The sequencing here drew on CD4+ or CD8+ T cells sorted from blood, taken in a trial of the OX40 agonist ivuxolimab. This receptor was obtained from an adult with an advanced solid tumor such as melanoma, head and neck, liver or kidney cancer. CDR3 in amino acids: CASSATGGTEAFF. The CDR3 coding sequence is TGCGCCAGCAGCGCGACAGGGGGAACTGAAGCTTTCTTT.